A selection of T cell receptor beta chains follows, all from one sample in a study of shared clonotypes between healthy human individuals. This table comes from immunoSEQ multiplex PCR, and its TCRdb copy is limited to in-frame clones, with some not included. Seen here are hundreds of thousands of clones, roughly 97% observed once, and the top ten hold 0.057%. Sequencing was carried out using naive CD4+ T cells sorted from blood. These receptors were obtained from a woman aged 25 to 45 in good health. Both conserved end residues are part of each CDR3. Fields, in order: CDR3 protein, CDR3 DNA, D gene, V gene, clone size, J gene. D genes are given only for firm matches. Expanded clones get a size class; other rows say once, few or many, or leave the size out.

CDR3aa: CASSVEAGYGYTF
CDR3nt: TGTGCCAGTAGTGTGGAAGCCGGCTATGGCTACACCTTC
d_gene: -
v_gene: TRBV19
abundance: -
j_gene: TRBJ1-2

CDR3aa: CASSETLGVAGYTF
CDR3nt: TGCGCCAGCAGCGAAACATTGGGCGTAGCTGGCTACACCTTC
d_gene: -
v_gene: TRBV5-1
abundance: -
j_gene: TRBJ1-2

CDR3aa: CASKTGGSDEQFF
CDR3nt: TGTGCCAGCAAAACAGGGGGCTCGGATGAGCAGTTCTTC
d_gene: TRBD1
v_gene: TRBV2
abundance: once
j_gene: TRBJ2-1

CDR3aa: CASSRDRGNTEAFF
CDR3nt: TGTGCCAGCAGCCGGGACAGGGGGAACACTGAAGCTTTCTTT
d_gene: TRBD1
v_gene: TRBV7-9
abundance: -
j_gene: TRBJ1-1

CDR3aa: CASSYSGRRHEQYF
CDR3nt: TGTGCCAGCAGTTATAGCGGGAGGCGCCACGAGCAGTACTTC
d_gene: TRBD2
v_gene: TRBV2
abundance: -
j_gene: TRBJ2-7

CDR3aa: CASSFRPLASDEQYF
CDR3nt: TGCGCCAGCAGCTTTCGTCCCCTCGCCTCCGACGAGCAGTACTTC
d_gene: -
v_gene: TRBV5-1
abundance: -
j_gene: TRBJ2-7

CDR3aa: CASSFPAGEAETQYF
CDR3nt: TGTGCCAGCAGCTTCCCGGCGGGGGAGGCAGAGACCCAGTACTTC
d_gene: TRBD2
v_gene: TRBV7-6
abundance: -
j_gene: TRBJ2-5

CDR3aa: CASSFQPPGGETQYF
CDR3nt: TGTGCCAGCAGCTTTCAACCCCCTGGGGGAGAGACCCAGTACTTC
d_gene: -
v_gene: TRBV11-2
abundance: -
j_gene: TRBJ2-5

CDR3aa: CASSSRTAGELFF
CDR3nt: TGTGCCAGCAGCTCACGGACCGCCGGGGAGCTGTTTTTT
d_gene: -
v_gene: TRBV7-9
abundance: -
j_gene: TRBJ2-2

CDR3aa: CASRSPGQGGIYEQYF
CDR3nt: TGTGCCAGCAGATCGCCGGGACAGGGAGGGATCTACGAGCAGTACTTC
d_gene: TRBD1
v_gene: TRBV28
abundance: -
j_gene: TRBJ2-7

CDR3aa: CASSLSLSGSSYEQYF
CDR3nt: TGTGCCAGCAGCTTGTCTCTTAGCGGAAGCTCCTACGAGCAGTACTTC
d_gene: -
v_gene: TRBV5-4
abundance: -
j_gene: TRBJ2-7

CDR3aa: CASTGQPEKLFF
CDR3nt: TGTGCCAGCACGGGACAGCCTGAAAAACTGTTTTTT
d_gene: TRBD1
v_gene: TRBV28
abundance: -
j_gene: TRBJ1-4

CDR3aa: CASSPSPQGYEQYF
CDR3nt: TGTGCCAGCAGCCCCTCCCCCCAGGGTTACGAGCAGTACTTC
d_gene: -
v_gene: TRBV11-2
abundance: -
j_gene: TRBJ2-7

CDR3aa: CASSPPGQAYYNEQFF
CDR3nt: TGCGCCAGCAGCCCGCCGGGCCAGGCCTACTACAATGAGCAGTTCTTC
d_gene: -
v_gene: TRBV5-1
abundance: -
j_gene: TRBJ2-1

CDR3aa: CASSERGYEQYF
CDR3nt: TGTGCCAGCAGTGAGAGGGGGTACGAGCAGTACTTC
d_gene: -
v_gene: TRBV6-1
abundance: -
j_gene: TRBJ2-7

CDR3aa: CASSIVADRDYGYTF
CDR3nt: TGTGCCAGTAGTATAGTAGCCGACAGGGACTATGGCTACACCTTC
d_gene: TRBD1
v_gene: TRBV19
abundance: -
j_gene: TRBJ1-2

CDR3aa: CASSFPGPDTQYF
CDR3nt: TGTGCCAGCAGCTTCCCGGGACCAGATACGCAGTATTTT
d_gene: -
v_gene: TRBV5-4
abundance: once
j_gene: TRBJ2-3

CDR3aa: CASSSGLPNTEAFF
CDR3nt: TGCGCCAGCAGCTCCGGACTCCCCAACACTGAAGCTTTCTTT
d_gene: -
v_gene: TRBV5-1
abundance: -
j_gene: TRBJ1-1

CDR3aa: CSVGRGVAGPYEQYF
CDR3nt: TGCAGCGTGGGAAGAGGGGTGGCAGGCCCTTACGAGCAGTACTTC
d_gene: -
v_gene: TRBV29-1
abundance: -
j_gene: TRBJ2-7

CDR3aa: CASSLLYLGIQYF
CDR3nt: TGTGCCAGCAGTTTACTCTATTTAGGCATTCAGTACTTC
d_gene: -
v_gene: TRBV28
abundance: -
j_gene: TRBJ2-4

CDR3aa: CASSPQGSGNSYEQYF
CDR3nt: TGTGCCAGCTCACCACAAGGAAGCGGTAACTCCTACGAGCAGTACTTC
d_gene: -
v_gene: TRBV18
abundance: -
j_gene: TRBJ2-7

CDR3aa: CASSQGLARNEQFF
CDR3nt: TGCGCCAGCAGCCAGGGACTAGCGCGCAATGAGCAGTTCTTC
d_gene: TRBD2
v_gene: TRBV5-1
abundance: -
j_gene: TRBJ2-1

CDR3aa: CASSKNFVGGSGSYNEQFF
CDR3nt: TGTGCCAGCAGCAAAAATTTTGTCGGCGGGAGTGGCTCCTACAATGAGCAGTTCTTC
d_gene: -
v_gene: TRBV21-1
abundance: -
j_gene: TRBJ2-1

CDR3aa: CASSEIGRSPRGLYF
CDR3nt: TGTGCCAGCAGTGAAATCGGCCGATCGCCCAGAGGTTTGTATTTT
d_gene: -
v_gene: TRBV25-1
abundance: -
j_gene: TRBJ2-3

CDR3aa: CASSPTLGTVYGYTF
CDR3nt: TGCGCCAGCAGCCCGACATTGGGGACAGTCTATGGCTACACCTTC
d_gene: TRBD1
v_gene: TRBV5-1
abundance: -
j_gene: TRBJ1-2

CDR3aa: CASSLDLDGPYNEQFF
CDR3nt: TGTGCCAGCAGCTTAGATCTCGATGGGCCCTACAATGAGCAGTTCTTC
d_gene: -
v_gene: TRBV11-2
abundance: -
j_gene: TRBJ2-1

CDR3aa: CASTPTSGGPNEQYF
CDR3nt: TGTGCCAGCACTCCGACTAGCGGAGGTCCTAACGAGCAGTACTTC
d_gene: TRBD2
v_gene: TRBV2
abundance: -
j_gene: TRBJ2-7

CDR3aa: CATRGATYETQYF
CDR3nt: TGTGCCACTAGGGGGGCAACCTATGAGACCCAGTACTTC
d_gene: -
v_gene: TRBV27
abundance: -
j_gene: TRBJ2-5

CDR3aa: CASTGLARRDTQYF
CDR3nt: TGTGCCAGTACTGGCCTAGCTCGCAGAGATACGCAGTATTTT
d_gene: -
v_gene: TRBV19
abundance: -
j_gene: TRBJ2-3

CDR3aa: CASSISGTVTNEQFF
CDR3nt: TGTGCCAGTAGTATATCTGGGACAGTTACTAATGAGCAGTTCTTC
d_gene: TRBD1
v_gene: TRBV19
abundance: -
j_gene: TRBJ2-1

CDR3aa: CASSEQPNYGYTF
CDR3nt: TGTGCCAGCAGTGAACAGCCTAACTATGGCTACACCTTC
d_gene: -
v_gene: TRBV2
abundance: -
j_gene: TRBJ1-2

CDR3aa: CASSLGRVPNEKLFF
CDR3nt: TGTGCCAGCAGCTTAGGAAGGGTCCCTAATGAAAAACTGTTTTTT
d_gene: -
v_gene: TRBV7-2
abundance: -
j_gene: TRBJ1-4

CDR3aa: CASTTDPGTYEQYF
CDR3nt: TGTGCCAGCACCACGGACCCGGGCACCTACGAGCAGTACTTC
d_gene: -
v_gene: TRBV11-2
abundance: -
j_gene: TRBJ2-7

CDR3aa: CASSDGREETQYF
CDR3nt: TGTGCCAGCAGTGACGGCAGAGAAGAGACCCAGTACTTC
d_gene: -
v_gene: TRBV25-1
abundance: once
j_gene: TRBJ2-5

CDR3aa: CASSVAGNRDGYTF
CDR3nt: TGTGCCAGCAGCGTAGCCGGCAACCGGGATGGCTACACCTTC
d_gene: -
v_gene: TRBV9
abundance: -
j_gene: TRBJ1-2

CDR3aa: CASSEGGSAETQYF
CDR3nt: TGCGCCAGCAGTGAGGGCGGGAGTGCAGAGACCCAGTACTTC
d_gene: TRBD2
v_gene: TRBV10-1
abundance: few
j_gene: TRBJ2-5

CDR3aa: CASYQDRGTGELFF
CDR3nt: TGTGCCAGCTATCAAGACAGGGGCACCGGGGAGCTGTTTTTT
d_gene: TRBD1
v_gene: TRBV2
abundance: -
j_gene: TRBJ2-2

CDR3aa: CASSQGETGELFF
CDR3nt: TGCGCCAGCAGCCAGGGGGAGACCGGGGAGCTGTTTTTT
d_gene: TRBD1
v_gene: TRBV10-2
abundance: once
j_gene: TRBJ2-2

CDR3aa: CASSLTYDTSTDTQYF
CDR3nt: TGTGCCAGCAGCTTAACGTATGATACTAGCACAGATACGCAGTATTTT
d_gene: -
v_gene: TRBV7-3
abundance: -
j_gene: TRBJ2-3

CDR3aa: CASSPGPDSNQPQHF
CDR3nt: TGTGCCAGCAGCCCCGGACCCGATAGCAATCAGCCCCAGCATTTT
d_gene: -
v_gene: TRBV6-5
abundance: -
j_gene: TRBJ1-5